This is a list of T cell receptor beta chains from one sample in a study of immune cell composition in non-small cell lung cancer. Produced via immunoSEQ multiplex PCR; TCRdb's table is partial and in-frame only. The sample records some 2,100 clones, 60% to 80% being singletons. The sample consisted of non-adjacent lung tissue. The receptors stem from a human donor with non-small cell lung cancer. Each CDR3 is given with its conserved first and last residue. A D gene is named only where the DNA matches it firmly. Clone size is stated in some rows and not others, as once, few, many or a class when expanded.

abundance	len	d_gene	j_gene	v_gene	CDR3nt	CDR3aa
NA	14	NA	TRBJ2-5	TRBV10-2	TGCGCCAGCAGAGAACACAGGGCTCAAGAGACCCAGTACTTC	CASREHRAQETQYF
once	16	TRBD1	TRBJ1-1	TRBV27	TGTGCCAGCAGTTTGGACGTGGGACAGGGAGGAACTGAAGCTTTCTTT	CASSLDVGQGGTEAFF
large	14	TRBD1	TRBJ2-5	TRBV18	TGTGCCAGCTCACTTGGACAGGAACAAGAGACCCAGTACTTC	CASSLGQEQETQYF
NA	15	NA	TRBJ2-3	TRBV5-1	TGCGCCAGCAGCTTGGCCGCAGTAAGCACAGATACGCAGTATTTT	CASSLAAVSTDTQYF
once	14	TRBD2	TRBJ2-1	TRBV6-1	TGTGCCAGCAGCAGACTAGCGGGGGCCAATGAGCAGTTCTTC	CASSRLAGANEQFF
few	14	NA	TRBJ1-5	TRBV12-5	TGTGCTAGTGGTCCTGGGCCAGGTGGCCAGCCCCAGCATTTT	CASGPGPGGQPQHF
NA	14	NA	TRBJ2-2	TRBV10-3	TGTGCCATCAGTGCGGCAGGGAACACCGGGGAGCTGTTTTTT	CAISAAGNTGELFF
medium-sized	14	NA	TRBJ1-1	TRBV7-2	TGTGCCAGCAGCTTAACGGGGGGGAACACTGAAGCTTTCTTT	CASSLTGGNTEAFF
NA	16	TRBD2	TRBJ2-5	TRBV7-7	TGTGCTAGCAGCCCAGGACTAGCGGGGGGCATAGTGACCCAGTACTTC	CASSPGLAGGIVTQYF
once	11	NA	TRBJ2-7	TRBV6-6	TGTGCCAGCAGGCGACAGTACGAGCAGTACTTC	CASRRQYEQYF
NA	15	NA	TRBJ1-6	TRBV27	TGTGCCAGCAGTTTAAGCCAGGGGAATAATTCACCCCTCCACTTT	CASSLSQGNNSPLHF
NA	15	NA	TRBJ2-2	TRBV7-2	TGTGCCAGCAGCCGGGGGGCCACGAACACCGGGGAGCTGTTTTTT	CASSRGATNTGELFF
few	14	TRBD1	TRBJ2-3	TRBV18	TGTGCCAGCTCACCGACCCAGGGGGCTGATACGCAGTATTTT	CASSPTQGADTQYF
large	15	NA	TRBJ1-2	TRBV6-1	TGTGCCAGCACCCACGGGGTGGGCTCATCCTATGGCTACACCTTC	CASTHGVGSSYGYTF
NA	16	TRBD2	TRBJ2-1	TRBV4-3	TGCGCCAGCAGCCAAGCTAGCGGGGGGGCGGGAAATGAGCAGTTCTTC	CASSQASGGAGNEQFF
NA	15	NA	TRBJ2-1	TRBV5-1	TGCGCCAGCAGCTTGGGAGGAACCTCCTACAATGAGCAGTTCTTC	CASSLGGTSYNEQFF
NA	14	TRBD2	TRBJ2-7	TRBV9	TGTGCCAGCAGCGTGGGGGGGATGCCCTACGAGCAGTACTTC	CASSVGGMPYEQYF
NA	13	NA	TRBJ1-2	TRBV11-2	TGTGCCAGCAGCGCCGGGGGGGCTGGTGGCTACACCTTC	CASSAGGAGGYTF
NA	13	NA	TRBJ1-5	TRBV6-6	TGTGCCAGCATGGCAGGGAGCAATCAGCCCCAGCATTTT	CASMAGSNQPQHF
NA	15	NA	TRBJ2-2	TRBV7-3	TGTGCCAGCAGCCCTGGAGGGGTGAACACCGGGGAGCTGTTTTTT	CASSPGGVNTGELFF
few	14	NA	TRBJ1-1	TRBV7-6	TGTGCCAGCAGCCCACAGACGGCGAACACTGAAGCTTTCTTT	CASSPQTANTEAFF
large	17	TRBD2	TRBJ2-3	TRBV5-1	TGCGCCAGCAGCCCAGGGACTAGCGGGGACTTCACAGATACGCAGTATTTT	CASSPGTSGDFTDTQYF
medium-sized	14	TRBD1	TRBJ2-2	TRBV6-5	TGTGCCAGCTCTGGGACAGGGGTTCCCGGGGAGCTGTTTTTT	CASSGTGVPGELFF
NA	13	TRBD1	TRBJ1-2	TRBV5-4	TGTGCCAGCAGCCACGGACAGGGGAGTGGCTACACCTTC	CASSHGQGSGYTF
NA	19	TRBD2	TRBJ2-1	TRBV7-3	TGTGCCAGCAGCTTAAGGGCGGGGGGGGCCAGTCGCACATACAATGAGCAGTTCTTC	CASSLRAGGASRTYNEQFF
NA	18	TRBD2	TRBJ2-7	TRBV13	TGTGCCAGCAGCGAACTAGCGGGGGGGCCGATTAAGTCCTACGAGCAGTACTTC	CASSELAGGPIKSYEQYF
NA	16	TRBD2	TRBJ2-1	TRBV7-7	TGTGCTAGCAGCTTGCAACTAGCGGGGGGGCGTGGGGTGCAGTTCTTC	CASSLQLAGGRGVQFF
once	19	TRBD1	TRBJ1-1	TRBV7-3	TGTGCCAGCAACCTTAAAGGGGTCGAGCAGGGGGCTCTGGGCACTGAAGCTTTCTTT	CASNLKGVEQGALGTEAFF
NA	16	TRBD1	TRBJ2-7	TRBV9	TGTGCCAGCAGCGTTCGACAGGGCATATGGTTAAGCGAGCAGTACTTC	CASSVRQGIWLSEQYF
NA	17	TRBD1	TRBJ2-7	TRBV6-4	TGTGCCAGCAGTGACTGGGTAGGGACAGGGGGTACCTACGAGCAGTACTTC	CASSDWVGTGGTYEQYF
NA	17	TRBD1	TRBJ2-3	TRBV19	TGTGCCAGTACTCTGACAGGGTGGGTCCCCCCCACAGATACGCAGTATTTT	CASTLTGWVPPTDTQYF
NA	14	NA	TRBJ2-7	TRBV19	TGTGCCAGTAGTATTGGGAGGTGGGGCGGCGAGCAGTACTTC	CASSIGRWGGEQYF
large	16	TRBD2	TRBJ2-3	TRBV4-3	TGCGCCAGCAGCCAAGGTAGCGGGGGAGGAACAGATACGCAGTATTTT	CASSQGSGGGTDTQYF
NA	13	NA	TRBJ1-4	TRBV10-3	TGTGCCATCGGGGCAGGGAAGGATGAAAAACTGTTTTTT	CAIGAGKDEKLFF
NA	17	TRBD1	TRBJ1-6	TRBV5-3	TGTGCCAGAAGCTCCTGGGACAGGGGGGGCCATAATTCACCCCTCCACTTT	CARSSWDRGGHNSPLHF
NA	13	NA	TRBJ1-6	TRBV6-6	TGTGCCAGCAGTCAGACTAAGGGCTCACCCCTCCACTTT	CASSQTKGSPLHF
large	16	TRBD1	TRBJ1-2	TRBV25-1	TGTGCCAGCAGTGCCAACTCCGGGACAGGGAACTATGGCTACACCTTC	CASSANSGTGNYGYTF
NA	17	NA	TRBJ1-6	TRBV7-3	TGTGCCAGCAGCTTAGGCCGTGTTAAGAACAGAAATTCACCCCTCCACTTT	CASSLGRVKNRNSPLHF
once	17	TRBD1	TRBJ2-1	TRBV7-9	TGTGCCAGCAGCTCAATGTACAATGAGGGGGCGATCAATGAGCAGTTCTTC	CASSSMYNEGAINEQFF
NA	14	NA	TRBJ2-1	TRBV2	TGTGCCAGCAGTGTCCAGGGAAAATCCAATGAGCAGTTCTTC	CASSVQGKSNEQFF
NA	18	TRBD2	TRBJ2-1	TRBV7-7	TGTGCTAGCAGCTTAGCGGCGGGACTAGCGGGGGGGATCTATGAGCAGTTCTTC	CASSLAAGLAGGIYEQFF
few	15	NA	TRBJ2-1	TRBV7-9	TGTGCCAGCAGCTTAACTCAGGGAACTCTCAATGAGCAGTTCTTC	CASSLTQGTLNEQFF
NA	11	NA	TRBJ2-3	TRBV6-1	TGTGCCAGCAGTCAGACAGATACGCAGTATTTT	CASSQTDTQYF
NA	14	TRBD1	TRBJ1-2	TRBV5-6	TGTGCCAGCAGCTTTCGGACAGGGGAGAGTGGCTACACCTTC	CASSFRTGESGYTF
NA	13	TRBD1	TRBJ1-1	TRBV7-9	TGTGCCAGCAGCCCCACAGGGGGCACTGAAGCTTTCTTT	CASSPTGGTEAFF
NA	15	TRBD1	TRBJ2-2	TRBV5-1	TGCGCCAGCAGCTCCCGGACAGGGAATACCGGGGAGCTGTTTTTT	CASSSRTGNTGELFF
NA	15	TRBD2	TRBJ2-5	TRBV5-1	TGCGCCAGCAGCCAAGCGGGGGGGACACAAGAGACCCAGTACTTC	CASSQAGGTQETQYF
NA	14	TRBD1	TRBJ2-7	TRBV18	TGTGCCAGCTCACCATCGACAGGGTCCAACGAGCAGTACTTC	CASSPSTGSNEQYF
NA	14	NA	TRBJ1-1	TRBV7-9	TGTGCCAGCAGCTTATCGAGGCTGAACACTGAAGCTTTCTTT	CASSLSRLNTEAFF
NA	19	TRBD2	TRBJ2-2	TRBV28	TGTGCCAGCAGTTCCTTCCGGACTAGCGGGGTTGGGAACACCGGGGAGCTGTTTTTT	CASSSFRTSGVGNTGELFF
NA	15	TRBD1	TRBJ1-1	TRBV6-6	TGTGCCAGCAGTTACGCGGGACAGGGTCGCACTGAAGCTTTCTTT	CASSYAGQGRTEAFF
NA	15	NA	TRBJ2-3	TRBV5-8	TGTGCCAGCAGCTTGGGAGGCTCTAACACAGATACGCAGTATTTT	CASSLGGSNTDTQYF
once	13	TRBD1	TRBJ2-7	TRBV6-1	TGTGCCAGCGGGGAGGACAGGGTCGACGAGCAGTACTTC	CASGEDRVDEQYF
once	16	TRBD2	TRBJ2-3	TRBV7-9	TGTGCCAGCAGCCCCCCCCAGCGGGGTGGGCTTGGTACGCAGTATTTT	CASSPPQRGGLGTQYF